The 30 T cell receptor beta chains reported below all come from one sample, sequenced in a study of identical twins. TCRdb called the 5' RACE reads again in MiXCR, with one record for every CDR3 protein. The table shows 350,000 to 450,000 distinct CDR3 sequences, with roughly 20% occurring only once. Sequencing was performed on naive T cells sorted from blood. These receptors were obtained from a man in his fifties or sixties in good health.

The chain joins TRBV7-9 to TRBJ1-2; D uncertain. V was shortened by 3 bases and J by 0 bases, with 8 bases between the two germline ends. The CDR3 totals 14 residues. Germline V gene sequence: CDR1 SEHNR, CDR2 FQNEAQ (reference sequence). The CDR3 sequence: CASSFGRPNYGYTF. CDR3 sequence (DNA): TGTGCCAGCAGCTTTGGGCGCCCTAACTATGGCTACACCTTC.

A few counts support this clonotype. V gene TRBV7-8 combines with J gene TRBJ2-5; the D call may be TRBD1 or TRBD2 (6 bases each). Trimming pared 5 bases from V and 5 bases from J, leaving 15 bases between. The CDR3 runs 14 residues. In germline, CDR1 is SGHVS, CDR2 FQNEAQ. CDR3 coding DNA: TGTGCCAGCAGCCCCCTCGGGGGCAGGGAGACCCAGTACTTC. Encoded protein: CASSPLGGRETQYF.

Ten or more counts support this clonotype. The chain employs TRBV28 and TRBJ1-1; 7 positions agree with TRBD1. The CDR3 has 13 residues. Per the germline V gene, CDR1 is MDHEN and CDR2 is SYDVKM. V dropped 5 bases and J dropped 3; count of bases not matched to a gene: 3. In nucleotides, the CDR3 is TGTGCCAGCAGTAGGGACAGTCACACTGAAGCTTTCTTT. The encoded protein is CASSRDSHTEAFF.

This clonotype was observed a handful of times. The chain joins TRBV20-1 to TRBJ1-5; D is perhaps TRBD1 (5 bases). CDR1 DFQATT and CDR2 SNEGSKA come from the germline V gene (reference sequence). The V end was cut by 6 bases, the J end by 3 bases, with 12 bases between. The length of the CDR3 is 13 residues. The CDR3 sequence is CSARGTDNQPQHF. The CDR3 DNA sequence: TGCAGTGCCCGCGGGACTGACAATCAGCCCCAGCATTTT.

This clonotype was found a few times. V gene TRBV20-1 combines with J gene TRBJ1-4, with D tentatively TRBD1 (5 bases). This CDR3 is built from 11 residues. Looked up from germline, CDR1 is DFQATT and CDR2 is SNEGSKA (reference sequence). V was trimmed by 7 bases and J by 3 bases, leaving 6 bases between them. In nucleotides, the CDR3 is TGCAGTGTCAGGGCTAATGAAAAACTGTTTTTT. Its translation is CSVRANEKLFF.

This chain uses TRBV6-1 with TRBJ2-7; 7 nucleotides match TRBD1. CDR3 length equals 15 residues. Germline trimming cut 7 bases from V and 3 bases from J; bases unmatched to any gene: 12. Germline V lookup: CDR1 MNHNS, CDR2 SASEGT. CDR3 nucleotide sequence: TGTGCCAGCAACCGGTCCCCGGGACAGAACTACGAGCAGTACTTC. Its protein is CASNRSPGQNYEQYF.

Many counts were recorded for this clonotype. The CDR3 region is CASRLLGLSYEQYF. Written as DNA, the CDR3 is TGTGCCAGCAGGCTACTTGGACTATCCTACGAGCAGTACTTC. This chain joins TRBV27 and TRBJ2-7; a weak D match, TRBD2 (6 bases). Per germline, CDR1 MNHEY and CDR2 SMNVEV (reference sequence). V was pared by 6 bases and J by 1 base, with 13 bases between. The CDR3 runs to 14 residues.

This clonotype has ten or more counts. V and J are TRBV15 and TRBJ2-7; D perhaps matches TRBD1 (5 bases). Trimming stripped 2 bases from V and 4 bases from J, with 9 bases between. The CDR3 covers 13 residues. Germline V lookup: CDR1 LNHNV, CDR2 YYDKDF (reference sequence). CDR3: CATSRQGRYEQYF. The CDR3 DNA reads as TGTGCCACCAGCAGACAGGGTCGGTACGAGCAGTACTTC.

This clonotype was recorded a few times. V and J are TRBV20-1 and TRBJ2-2; possible D gene TRBD2, 5 bases. V lost 6 bases and J lost 7, with 15 bases in between. This CDR3 has 13 amino acids. Per the germline V gene, CDR1 is DFQATT and CDR2 is SNEGSKA (reference sequence). For the CDR3, the DNA is TGCAGTGCCTCTCCCGGACTTGGCGGGGAGCTGTTTTTT. Protein sequence: CSASPGLGGELFF.

Many counts were recorded for this clonotype. J is TRBJ1-1 and V is TRBV7-9; 7 positions agree with TRBD1. CDR3 length equals 13 residues. In germline, CDR1 is SEHNR, CDR2 FQNEAQ (reference sequence). V lost 0 bases to trimming and J lost 11 bases; unmatched junction nucleotides: 6. The CDR3 DNA sequence: TGTGCCAGCAGCTTAGCGGCACAGGGGACGGCTTTCTTT. This translates into CASSLAAQGTAFF.

Remarks on this clonotype: One junction end does not reproduce the germline sequence, and a read error may be involved. This chain uses TRBV20-1 with TRBJ2-5; TRBD1 matches 7 bases. Germline CDR1 and CDR2: DFQATT and SNEGSKA (reference sequence). This CDR3 is built from 12 residues. Written as DNA, the CDR3 is TGCAGTGCGAGAGCAGGGGGAGAGACCCAGTACTTC. Its protein is CSARAGGETQYF.

The chain employs TRBV29-1 and TRBJ2-1; D ambiguous. The V gene's germline CDR1 is SQVTM and CDR2 ANQGSEA. The CDR3 consists of 11 residues. The V end lost 7 bases, the J end lost 7 bases, and 11 bases lay between the germline ends. This CDR3 is CSAPTDNEQFF. The CDR3, as DNA: TGCAGCGCCCCAACTGATAATGAGCAGTTCTTC.

This rearrangement joins TRBV12-3 or TRBV12-4 to TRBJ1-5; a weak D match, TRBD1 (5 bases). This CDR3 is 16 amino acids long. V shed 6 bases and J shed 1 base, with 16 bases lying between them. CDR3 sequence (DNA): TGTGCCAGCAGCCGGCCGGGACGCTGGAGCAATCAGCCCCAGCATTTT. This sequence encodes CASSRPGRWSNQPQHF.

In the case of this clonotype: The DNA is omitted, as the CDR3 cannot be located on it reliably, and the CDR3 follows TCRdb's listing. The chain uses TRBV7-5 and TRBJ2-2; TRBD2 was called by the table and not checked on the DNA. TRBV7-5 is designated a pseudogene. The CDR3 contains 19 residues when both ends are counted. The CDR3: CISVPEASRLAGGTGELFF.

This clonotype occurred a few times. The chain has TRBV27 and TRBJ2-7; 10 nucleotides agree with TRBD2. Trimming cost V 5 bases and J 5 bases; bases outside gene matches: 12. From germline, CDR1 is MNHEY and CDR2 SMNVEV (reference sequence). CDR3 length: 16 residues. Here the CDR3 reads CASSKSSSGSTDEQYF. CDR3 coding DNA: TGTGCCAGCAGTAAATCTTCTAGCGGGAGCACCGACGAGCAGTACTTC.

The sample holds a few counts of this clonotype. The chain links TRBV20-1 to TRBJ2-2, with D possibly being TRBD1 (6 bases). Between the trimmed V and J ends, which lost 1 base and 0 bases, there was a span of 6 bases. The V gene's germline CDR1 is DFQATT and CDR2 SNEGSKA (reference sequence). The CDR3 extends over 14 amino acids. This chain's CDR3 is CSARGQANTGELFF. The CDR3 bases are TGCAGTGCTAGAGGACAGGCGAACACCGGGGAGCTGTTTTTT.

The rearrangement links TRBV20-1 to TRBJ2-2; D is unclear. CDR3 length: 13 amino acids. Germline CDR1 DFQATT, CDR2 SNEGSKA (reference sequence). V lost 8 bases to trimming and J lost 2 bases, with 12 bases between them. This chain's CDR3 is CSSQTLNTGELFF. The DNA for the CDR3 is TGCAGTTCCCAGACACTAAACACCGGGGAGCTGTTTTTT.

This clonotype has at least ten counts. The genes are TRBV2 and TRBJ2-3; 9 positions match TRBD2. With 6 bases clipped from V and 4 bases from J, the junction kept 5 bases outside the gene matches. The length of the CDR3 is 14 residues. Germline loops: CDR1 SNHLY, CDR2 FYNNEI. The CDR3 DNA follows: TGTGCCAGCAGCTGGACTAGCGCCCCAGATACGCAGTATTTT. Amino acid sequence: CASSWTSAPDTQYF. The whole variable domain, filled in from reference TRBV2 and TRBJ2-3, reads EPEVTQTPSHQVTQMGQEVILRCVPISNHLYFYWYRQILGQKVEFLVSFYNNEISEKSEIFDDQFSVERPDGSNFTLKIRSTKLEDSAMYFCASSWTSAPDTQYFGPGTRLTVL.

V usage is TRBV9 and J usage is TRBJ1-1; 7 bases map to TRBD1. CDR1 and CDR2 (germline): SGDLS, YYNGEE. V gave up 2 bases and J gave up 7 bases; unmatched junction bases: 2. This CDR3 contains 12 residues. The CDR3 bases are TGTGCCAGCAGCGTCTGGGACAGTGAAGCTTTCTTT. Translation: CASSVWDSEAFF. Variable domain in full (rest from reference TRBV9 and TRBJ1-1): DSGVTQTPKHLITATGQRVTLRCSPRSGDLSVYWYQQSLDQGLQFLIQYYNGEERAKGNILERFSAQQFPDLHSELNLSSLELGDSALYFCASSVWDSEAFFGQGTRLTVV.

V gene TRBV19 combines with J gene TRBJ2-1, with 10 bases lining up with TRBD2. The length of the CDR3 is 14 residues. Germline-derived CDR1 and CDR2 are LNHDA and SQIVND (reference sequence). V trimming: 4 bases; J trimming: 7 bases; junction bases outside the gene matches: 4. The CDR3 DNA reads TGTGCCAGTAGTAGACTAGCGGGTAATAATGAGCAGTTCTTC. Residues: CASSRLAGNNEQFF.

The gene calls are TRBV20-1 and TRBJ2-3; possibly TRBD1 or TRBD2 for D (6 bases each). Germline CDR1 reads DFQATT; CDR2 reads SNEGSKA (reference sequence). This CDR3 contains 14 residues. V was shortened by 5 bases and J by 4 bases, with 16 bases between the two germline ends. CDR3 DNA sequence: TGCAGTGCTCTCCGTCTGGGGGGCCCAGATACGCAGTATTTT. Its translation: CSALRLGGPDTQYF.

This clonotype was seen many times. The chain joins TRBV20-1 to TRBJ2-7, with 9 positions matching TRBD1. This CDR3 has 16 amino acids. Germline assignment: CDR1 DFQATT and CDR2 SNEGSKA (reference sequence). After removal of 2 bases from V and 0 bases from J, the junction contained 8 bases not matched to a gene. The CDR3: CSARRTGAVYSYEQYF. The CDR3 bases are TGCAGTGCTAGACGGACAGGGGCCGTTTACTCCTACGAGCAGTACTTC.

Regarding this clonotype: This may come from a read error, since a much larger clone is one base off. The chain couples TRBV12-3 or TRBV12-4 to TRBJ2-7; perhaps D is TRBD1 or TRBD2 (5 bases each). The CDR3 is 12 residues long. CDR3 protein: CASRRDGYDQYF. DNA for the CDR3: TGTGCCAGCAGACGGGACGGGTACGATCAGTACTTC.

The J gene is TRBJ2-1, the V gene TRBV7-2; D not resolved. V was cut by 2 bases and J by 2 bases, with 4 bases left in between. Germline-derived CDR1 and CDR2 are SGHTA and FQGNSA. The length of the CDR3 is 13 residues. CDR3 residues: CASSLFPYNEQFF. In nucleotides, the CDR3 is TGTGCCAGCAGCTTATTCCCCTACAATGAGCAGTTCTTC. The whole variable domain, filled in from reference TRBV7-2 and TRBJ2-1, reads GAGVSQSPSNKVTEKGKDVELRCDPISGHTALYWYRQSLGQGLEFLIYFQGNSAPDKSGLPSDRFSAERTGGSVSTLTIQRTQQEDSAVYLCASSLFPYNEQFFGPGTRLTVL.

The chain recombines TRBV20-1 with TRBJ1-1; D is unclear. V lost 6 bases and J 0 bases, leaving 5 bases between the germline ends. Germline values: CDR1 DFQATT, CDR2 SNEGSKA (reference sequence). This CDR3 has 11 residues. CDR3 in amino acids: CSALMNTEAFF. CDR3 nucleotides: TGCAGTGCCTTGATGAACACTGAAGCTTTCTTT.

This clonotype has a handful of counts. The chain carries TRBV29-1 and TRBJ2-3; TRBD2 matches at 10 bases. This CDR3 region has 13 residues. Germline CDR1 SQVTM, CDR2 ANQGSEA. J gave up 4 bases and V 6 bases, and 4 bases lay outside the gene matches. The CDR3 DNA follows: TGCAGCGTCGCTCTAGCGGGAGCAGATACGCAGTATTTT. Protein sequence: CSVALAGADTQYF.

V and J are TRBV12-3 or TRBV12-4 and TRBJ2-7; possible D gene TRBD2, 6 bases. The V end lost 7 bases, the J end lost 2 bases, and 15 bases lay between the germline ends. The CDR3 totals 14 residues. CDR3 sequence reads: CASTPTGGAYEQYF. CDR3 sequence (DNA): TGTGCCAGCACTCCTACCGGGGGAGCCTACGAGCAGTACTTC.

About this clonotype itself: Compared with germline, one end of the junction differs, possibly owing to a read error. The chain has TRBV29-1 and TRBJ1-2; D gene unclear. Germline V gives CDR1 SQVTM, CDR2 ANQGSEA. The CDR3 totals 11 residues. The CDR3 DNA reads as TGCAGCGTCCGGGGTTCCTATGGCTACCCCTTC. It specifies CSVRGSYGYPF. Looking up the rest from reference TRBV29-1 and TRBJ1-2 gives the full variable domain: SAVISQKPSRDICQRGTSLTIQCQVDSQVTMMFWYRQQPGQSLTLIATANQGSEATYESGFVIDKFPISRPNLTFSTLTVSNMSPEDSSIYLCSVRGSYGYPFGSGTRLTVV.

Many counts were recorded for this clonotype. The CDR3 sequence: CSVVPKLAGGLEQFF. Here the CDR3 DNA reads TGCAGCGTTGTGCCGAAACTAGCGGGAGGGCTTGAGCAGTTCTTC. The chain carries TRBV29-1 and TRBJ2-1, with TRBD2 matching 13 bases. CDR3 length equals 15 residues. The germline V gene has CDR1 SQVTM and CDR2 ANQGSEA. J was trimmed by 9 bases and V by 4 bases; bases with no gene match: 9.

The chain carries TRBV7-9 and TRBJ1-3; D ambiguous. The germline gives CDR1 SEHNR, CDR2 FQNEAQ (reference sequence). CDR3 length: 15 amino acids. The V and J ends lost 5 bases and 0 bases respectively, with 11 bases between them. The chain's CDR3 is CASSPIRPSGNTIYF. Written as DNA, the CDR3 is TGTGCCAGCAGCCCCATCCGACCCTCTGGAAACACCATATATTTT.